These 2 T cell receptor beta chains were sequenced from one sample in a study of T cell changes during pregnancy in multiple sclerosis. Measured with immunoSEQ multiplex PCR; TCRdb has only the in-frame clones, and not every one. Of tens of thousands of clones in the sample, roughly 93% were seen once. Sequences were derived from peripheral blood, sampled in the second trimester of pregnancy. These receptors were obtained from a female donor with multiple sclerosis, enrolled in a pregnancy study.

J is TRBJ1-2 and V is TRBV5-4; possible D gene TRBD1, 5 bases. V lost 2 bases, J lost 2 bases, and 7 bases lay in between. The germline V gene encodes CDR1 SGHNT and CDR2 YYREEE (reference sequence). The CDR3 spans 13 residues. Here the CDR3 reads CASSFTGNYGYTF. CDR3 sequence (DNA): TGTGCCAGCAGCTTTACAGGAAACTATGGCTACACCTTC.

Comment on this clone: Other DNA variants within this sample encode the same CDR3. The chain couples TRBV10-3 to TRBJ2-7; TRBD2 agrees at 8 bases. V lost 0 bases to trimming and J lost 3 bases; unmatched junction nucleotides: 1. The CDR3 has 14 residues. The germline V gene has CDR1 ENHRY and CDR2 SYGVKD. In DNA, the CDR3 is TGTGCCATCAGTGAGTCGAGCGGGGGCTACGAGCAGTACTTC. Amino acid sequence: CAISESSGGYEQYF.